Listed below are T cell receptor beta chains from one sample, sequenced in a study of blood T cells in healthy people across ages. TCRdb reanalysed the 5' RACE reads using MiXCR and keeps one entry per CDR3 protein. The top ten hold around 32% of the sample, which has approximately 690,000 distinct CDR3 sequences, approximately 40% seen once. The sequenced sample consisted of blood. These TCRs come from a man at least 80 years old in good health. Each CDR3 is given with its conserved first and last residue. A D gene is named only where the DNA matches it firmly. A row's size may be missing; if present it is once, few, many or a size class.

v_gene	d_gene	j_gene	abundance	len	CDR3nt	CDR3aa
TRBV4-3	TRBD1	TRBJ1-5	few	14	TGCGCCAGCAGCCAAAGGACAGGGGTTCAGCCCCAGCATTTT	CASSQRTGVQPQHF
TRBV20-1	-	TRBJ2-5	-	12	TGCAGTGCGCTGGCTTTCCAAGAGACCCAGTACTTC	CSALAFQETQYF
TRBV27	TRBD1	TRBJ2-7	-	14	TGTGCCAGCAGTTCTCCCGGACAGGATGGAAGGCAGTACTTC	CASSSPGQDGRQYF
TRBV20-1	TRBD1	TRBJ1-4	-	13	TGCAGTGCGGAACAGGGGGTAAATGAAAAACTGTTTTTT	CSAEQGVNEKLFF
TRBV29-1	-	TRBJ1-2	-	11	TGCAGCATTCGAGGGACCGATGGCTACACCTTC	CSIRGTDGYTF
TRBV5-1	TRBD1	TRBJ2-7	-	15	TGCGCCAGCAGCAGCAGGCCGGGACAGATCTACGAGCAGTACTTC	CASSSRPGQIYEQYF
TRBV7-8	TRBD2	TRBJ2-1	few	15	TGTGCCAGCAGTCCGGGGGGGGGCGCGTACAATGAGCAGTTCTTC	CASSPGGGAYNEQFF
TRBV5-1	-	TRBJ1-5	few	13	TGCGCCAGCAGCCCCCATGGGAATCAGCCCCAGCATTTT	CASSPHGNQPQHF
TRBV6-1	TRBD1	TRBJ1-1	-	15	TGTGCCAGCAGTACCAGACAGGGGGTGAACACTGAAGCTTTCTTT	CASSTRQGVNTEAFF
TRBV5-1	TRBD2	TRBJ2-7	few	15	TGCGCCAGCAGCTCGACTAGCGGGGGGCCAGGCGAGCAGTACTTC	CASSSTSGGPGEQYF
TRBV28	-	TRBJ1-1	few	13	TGTGCCAGCTCCCGGGGTCCTAGGACTGAAGCTTTCTTT	CASSRGPRTEAFF
TRBV29-1	-	TRBJ2-3	few	16	TGCAGCGTTGAAGGTTTGGCGGGGAGTAGCACAGATACGCAGTATTTT	CSVEGLAGSSTDTQYF
TRBV18	TRBD2	TRBJ2-7	-	17	TGTGCCAGCTCAGCCACGCAACAGAGGGACTATGGCTACGAGCAGTACTTC	CASSATQQRDYGYEQYF
TRBV6-2/TRBV6-3	-	TRBJ2-5	few	11	TGTGCCAGCAGGATCCGCGGGACCCAGTACTTC	CASRIRGTQYF
TRBV20-1	-	TRBJ2-3	-	14	TGCAGTGCTAGAGTGGTTTCTAGCACAGATACGCAGTATTTT	CSARVVSSTDTQYF
TRBV28	-	TRBJ2-7	-	13	TGTGCCAGCAGTCCGACACTCGAGGGCGAGCAGTACTTC	CASSPTLEGEQYF
TRBV7-3	-	TRBJ2-5	-	14	TGTGCCAGCAGCCCAGGACCTGGGCAAGAGACCCAGTACTTC	CASSPGPGQETQYF
TRBV7-9	TRBD2	TRBJ2-5	-	16	TGTGCCAGCAGCTCCCCGGGCGGGGGGGACGTAGAGACCCAGTACTTC	CASSSPGGGDVETQYF
TRBV20-1	TRBD2	TRBJ2-3	-	16	TGCAGTGCTAGACCAAGAGCGGGGGTGGTTGCAGATACGCAGTATTTT	CSARPRAGVVADTQYF
TRBV5-1	TRBD2	TRBJ2-1	-	16	TGCGCCAGCAGCCCCGGGGGGGGCAGGGCGGTAAATGAGCAGTTCTTC	CASSPGGGRAVNEQFF
TRBV29-1	TRBD2	TRBJ2-1	-	14	TGCAGCGTTGCCCCCAGCGGGAGCTTCGATGAGCAGTTCTTC	CSVAPSGSFDEQFF
TRBV15	-	TRBJ1-1	few	15	TGTGCCACCAGCAGAGCGGCAGGGAGTTACACTGAAGCTTTCTTT	CATSRAAGSYTEAFF
TRBV3-1	TRBD2	TRBJ2-5	-	15	TGTGCCGGCAGGGATAGCGGGAGGTCCCAAGAGACCCAGTACTTC	CAGRDSGRSQETQYF
TRBV7-2	-	TRBJ2-5	-	14	TGTGCCAGCAGCTTAGTTGGTCTAGGTGAGACCCAGTACTTC	CASSLVGLGETQYF
TRBV6-2/TRBV6-3	-	TRBJ2-3	few	15	TGTGCCAGCACCTCTGTCGGTAGCGGACTAGATACGCAGTATTTT	CASTSVGSGLDTQYF
TRBV20-1	TRBD2	TRBJ2-4	-	17	TGCAGTGCTAGCGACTCCGGAACAGCGGGAGGGCTCCCTATTCAGTACTTC	CSASDSGTAGGLPIQYF
TRBV20-1	-	TRBJ1-3	-	13	TGCAGTGCTATGAAGGGCTCTGGAAACACCATATATTTT	CSAMKGSGNTIYF
TRBV9	-	TRBJ2-5	-	15	TGTGCCAGCAGCGTAGTACCAGACCTTCGTGGGACCCAGTACTTC	CASSVVPDLRGTQYF
TRBV9	TRBD2	TRBJ2-7	-	15	TGTGCCAGCAGTCAAACTAGCGGGGGACCCTACGAGCAGTACTTC	CASSQTSGGPYEQYF
TRBV6-1	-	TRBJ1-1	-	13	TGTGCCAGCAGTGTAGCCAGGGTCACTGAAGCTTTCTTT	CASSVARVTEAFF
TRBV6-6	TRBD1	TRBJ1-5	many	14	TGTGCCAGCACCCCGACAGGGGCCAATCAGCCCCAGCATTTT	CASTPTGANQPQHF
TRBV27	TRBD1	TRBJ1-2	-	15	TGTGCCAGCAGTTTGTGGGGACAGGGAATCGACGGCTACACCTTC	CASSLWGQGIDGYTF
TRBV4-2	-	TRBJ2-1	-	15	TGTGCCAGCAGCTCTCGATCAGCGGGTTACAATGAGCAGTTCTTC	CASSSRSAGYNEQFF
TRBV20-1	TRBD2	TRBJ2-3	-	15	TGCAGTGCTAGAGAACTAGCGGGGGTCACAGATACGCAGTATTTT	CSARELAGVTDTQYF
TRBV12-3/TRBV12-4	TRBD1	TRBJ2-3	-	20	TGTGCCAGCAGTTTAGGGACCGGGACAGGGGCATCGCGGGGCACAGATACGCAGTATTTT	CASSLGTGTGASRGTDTQYF
TRBV3-1	-	TRBJ1-4	-	14	TGTGCCTGCAGCCAGGAGGCAACTAATGAAAAACTGTTTTTT	CACSQEATNEKLFF
TRBV7-2	-	TRBJ2-3	-	16	TGTGCCAGCAGCCGATCTAGCACCGCAAGCACAGATACGCAGTATTTT	CASSRSSTASTDTQYF
TRBV5-1	TRBD1	TRBJ2-1	-	16	TGCGCCAGCAGCTTGGTCGCGACAGGGAGCTACAATGAGCAGTTCTTC	CASSLVATGSYNEQFF
TRBV7-2	-	TRBJ2-7	-	15	TGTGCCAGCAGCTTAGGGGGGAGGCAAACCTACGAGCAGTACTTC	CASSLGGRQTYEQYF
TRBV7-2	TRBD2	TRBJ2-7	-	15	TGTGCCAGCAGCCCCGGACTAGCGGAACTTTACGAGCAGTACTTC	CASSPGLAELYEQYF
TRBV5-1	-	TRBJ2-5	-	13	TGCGCCAGCAGCTGGAGTCTAGCGGAGACCCAGTACTTC	CASSWSLAETQYF